This TCR beta chain originates from a study of OX40 agonist ivuxolimab in advanced cancers. The investigators sampled blood at baseline, at cycle 4 day 1, and at cycle 7 day 1. Study-level points and caveats: Expanded clones belonging to CD8+ T cells outnumbered, on average, those of CD4+.

Only in-frame clones appear in the TCRdb table, and some are missing; sequencing was by immunoSEQ multiplex PCR. The table has tens of thousands of clones, 88% seen once. The V gene lost 3 bases and the J gene lost 0 bases, with 10 bases spanning the gap. The CDR3 loop spans 15 amino acids. CDR1 and CDR2 from the germline V gene are SGHRS and YFSETQ. Regarding this clone: The antigen is undetermined.

Sequences were derived from CD4+ or CD8+ T cells sorted from blood, sampled in a trial of the OX40 agonist ivuxolimab. The chain couples TRBV5-1 to TRBJ1-5; D uncertain. This clonotype was sampled from an adult with an advanced solid tumor such as melanoma, head and neck, liver or kidney cancer. The CDR3 sequence: CASSSQADSNQPQHF. Here the CDR3 DNA reads TGCGCCAGCAGCTCCCAGGCCGATAGCAATCAGCCCCAGCATTTT. Complete variable domain (other parts from reference TRBV5-1 and TRBJ1-5): KAGVTQTPRYLIKTRGQQVTLSCSPISGHRSVSWYQQTPGQGLQFLFEYFSETQRNKGNFPGRFSGRQFSNSRSEMNVSTLELGDSALYLCASSSQADSNQPQHFGDGTRLSIL.